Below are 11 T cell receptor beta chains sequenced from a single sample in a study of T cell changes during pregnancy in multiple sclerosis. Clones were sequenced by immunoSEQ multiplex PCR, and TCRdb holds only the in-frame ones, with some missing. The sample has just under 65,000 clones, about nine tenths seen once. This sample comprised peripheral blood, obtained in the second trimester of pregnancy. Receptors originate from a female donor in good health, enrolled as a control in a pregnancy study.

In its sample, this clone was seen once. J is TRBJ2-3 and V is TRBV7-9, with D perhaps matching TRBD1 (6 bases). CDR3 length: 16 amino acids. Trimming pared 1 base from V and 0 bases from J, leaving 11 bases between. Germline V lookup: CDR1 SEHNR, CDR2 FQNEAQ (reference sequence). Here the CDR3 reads CASSLGTVMSTDTQYF. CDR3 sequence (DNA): TGTGCCAGCAGCTTAGGGACAGTGATGAGCACAGATACGCAGTATTTT.

The chain's CDR3 is CASSSPGQGQETQYF. For the CDR3, the DNA is TGTGCCAGCAGCTCGCCGGGACAGGGTCAAGAGACCCAGTACTTC. The chain couples TRBV5-5 to TRBJ2-5; the match to TRBD1 covers 9 bases. V trimming: 3 bases; J trimming: 2 bases; junction bases outside the gene matches: 5. Germline loops: CDR1 SGHKS, CDR2 YYEKEE (reference sequence). There are 15 residues in the CDR3.

The CDR3 region has the DNA TGTGCCAGTAGTGGGCAGGGATTTTCGCGTGAGCAGTACTTC. Translating gives CASSGQGFSREQYF. The rearrangement links TRBV19 to TRBJ2-7; a weak D match, TRBD1 (5 bases). CDR1 and CDR2 from the germline V gene are LNHDA and SQIVND (reference sequence). Trimming removed 5 bases at V and 7 bases at J, with 18 bases between. The CDR3 loop spans 14 amino acids.

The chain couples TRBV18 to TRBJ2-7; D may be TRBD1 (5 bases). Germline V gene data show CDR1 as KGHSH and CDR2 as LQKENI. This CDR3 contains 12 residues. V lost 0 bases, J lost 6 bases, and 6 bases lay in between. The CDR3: CASSPPGLEQYF. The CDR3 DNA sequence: TGTGCCAGCTCACCACCGGGGCTCGAGCAGTACTTC.

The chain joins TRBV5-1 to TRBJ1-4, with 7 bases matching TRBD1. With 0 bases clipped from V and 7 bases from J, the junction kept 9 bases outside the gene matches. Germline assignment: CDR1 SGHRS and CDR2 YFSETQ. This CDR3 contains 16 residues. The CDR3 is CASSLVGTNRGEKLFF. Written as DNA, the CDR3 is TGCGCCAGCAGCTTGGTTGGTACCAACAGGGGTGAAAAACTGTTTTTT. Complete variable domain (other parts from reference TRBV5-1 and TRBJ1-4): KAGVTQTPRYLIKTRGQQVTLSCSPISGHRSVSWYQQTPGQGLQFLFEYFSETQRNKGNFPGRFSGRQFSNSRSEMNVSTLELGDSALYLCASSLVGTNRGEKLFFGSGTQLSVL.

The CDR3 loop is CASSTGQPNQPQHF. The CDR3 nucleotides are TGTGCCAGTAGTACAGGACAGCCCAATCAGCCCCAGCATTTT. V and J are TRBV19 and TRBJ1-5, with D possibly matching TRBD1 (6 bases). The germline CDR1 and CDR2 sequences are LNHDA and SQIVND (reference sequence). The CDR3 sequence is 14 residues long. V shed 4 bases and J shed 3 bases, with 10 bases lying between them. The variable domain in full, completed from reference TRBV19 and TRBJ1-5, reads DGGITQSPKYLFRKEGQNVTLSCEQNLNHDAMYWYRQDPGQGLRLIYYSQIVNDFQKGDIAEGYSVSREKKESFPLTVTSAQKNPTAFYLCASSTGQPNQPQHFGDGTRLSIL.

CDR3 DNA: TGTGCCAGTAGTATCACAGGGGGTTTGACTGAAGCTTTCTTT. Amino acid sequence: CASSITGGLTEAFF. The chain has TRBV19 and TRBJ1-1; TRBD1 aligns across 8 bases. Germline V gene data show CDR1 as LNHDA and CDR2 as SQIVND (reference sequence). CDR3 length equals 14 residues. V was clipped by 3 bases and J by 5 bases; unmatched bases: 5.

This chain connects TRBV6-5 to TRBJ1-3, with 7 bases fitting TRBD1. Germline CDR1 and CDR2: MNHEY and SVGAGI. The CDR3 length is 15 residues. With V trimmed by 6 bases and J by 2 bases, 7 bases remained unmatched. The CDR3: CASRVSGTAGNTIYF. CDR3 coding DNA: TGTGCCAGCAGAGTATCCGGGACAGCTGGAAACACCATATATTTT.

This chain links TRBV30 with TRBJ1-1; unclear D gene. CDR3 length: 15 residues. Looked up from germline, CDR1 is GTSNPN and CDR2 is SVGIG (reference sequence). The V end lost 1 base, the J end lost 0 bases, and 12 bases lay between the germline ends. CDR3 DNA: TGTGCCTGGAGTGGGACTTGGGAGCTGAACACTGAAGCTTTCTTT. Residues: CAWSGTWELNTEAFF.

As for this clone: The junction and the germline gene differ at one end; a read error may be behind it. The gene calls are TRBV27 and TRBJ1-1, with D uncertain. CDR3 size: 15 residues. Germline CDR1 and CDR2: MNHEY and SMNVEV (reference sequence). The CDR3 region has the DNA TGTGCCAGCAGGTTATTGGAGTTAGGGAACACTGAAGCTTTCTTT. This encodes CASRLLELGNTEAFF.

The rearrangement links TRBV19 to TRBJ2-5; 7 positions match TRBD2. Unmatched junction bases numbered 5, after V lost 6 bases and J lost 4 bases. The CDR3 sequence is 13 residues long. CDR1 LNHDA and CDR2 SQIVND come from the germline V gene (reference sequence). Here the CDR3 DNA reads TGTGCCAGTAGAAACGGGAGGACAGAGACCCAGTACTTC. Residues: CASRNGRTETQYF.